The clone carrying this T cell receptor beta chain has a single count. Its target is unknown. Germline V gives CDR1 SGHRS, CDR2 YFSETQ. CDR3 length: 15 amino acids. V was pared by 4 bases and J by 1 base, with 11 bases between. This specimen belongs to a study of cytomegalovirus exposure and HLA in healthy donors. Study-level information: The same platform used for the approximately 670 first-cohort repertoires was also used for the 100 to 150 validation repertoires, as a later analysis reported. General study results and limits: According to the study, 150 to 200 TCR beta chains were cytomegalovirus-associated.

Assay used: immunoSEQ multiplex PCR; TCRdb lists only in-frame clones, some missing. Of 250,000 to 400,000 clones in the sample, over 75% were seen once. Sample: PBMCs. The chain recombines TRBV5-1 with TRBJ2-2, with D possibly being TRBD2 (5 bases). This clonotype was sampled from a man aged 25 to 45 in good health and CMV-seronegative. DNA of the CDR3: TGCGCCAGCAGCCTGGCGCGGGTGAACACCGGGGAGCTGTTTTTT. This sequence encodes CASSLARVNTGELFF. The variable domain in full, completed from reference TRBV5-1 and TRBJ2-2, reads KAGVTQTPRYLIKTRGQQVTLSCSPISGHRSVSWYQQTPGQGLQFLFEYFSETQRNKGNFPGRFSGRQFSNSRSEMNVSTLELGDSALYLCASSLARVNTGELFFGEGSRLTVL.